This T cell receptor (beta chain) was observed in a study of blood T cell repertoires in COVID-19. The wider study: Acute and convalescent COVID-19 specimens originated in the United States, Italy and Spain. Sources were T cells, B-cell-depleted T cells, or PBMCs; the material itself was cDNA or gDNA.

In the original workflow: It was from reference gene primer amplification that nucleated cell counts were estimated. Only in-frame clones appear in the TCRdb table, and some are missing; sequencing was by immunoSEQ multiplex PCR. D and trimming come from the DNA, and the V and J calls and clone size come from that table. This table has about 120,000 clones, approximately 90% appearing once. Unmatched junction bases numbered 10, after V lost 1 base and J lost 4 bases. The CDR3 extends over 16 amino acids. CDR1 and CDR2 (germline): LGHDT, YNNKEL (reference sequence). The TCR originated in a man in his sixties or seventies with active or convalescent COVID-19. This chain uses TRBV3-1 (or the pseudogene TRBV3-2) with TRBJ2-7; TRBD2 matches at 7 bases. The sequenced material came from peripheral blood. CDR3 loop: CASSQGPEAGPYEQYF. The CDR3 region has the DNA TGTGCCAGCAGCCAAGGCCCGGAAGCGGGACCATACGAGCAGTACTTC.